The present T cell receptor (beta chain) was sequenced within a study of blood T cells in healthy people across ages. Study outcomes and limitations: Donors of long life had a larger count of naive CD4+ cells and greater diversity than aged donors. Samples with more naive T cells showed higher observed beta diversity.

The authors ran a second PCR of 7 to 11 cycles using a sample-barcoded 5' primer and a J-beta primer mix. One entry per CDR3 protein, called by TCRdb with MiXCR from the 5' RACE reads. The repertoire holds fewer than 950,000 distinct CDR3 sequences, 50% to 65% seen once, with approximately 41% in the top ten. Worth noting for this clonotype: Its antigen is unidentified.

The CDR3 has 12 residues. The germline CDR1 and CDR2 sequences are DFQATT and SNEGSKA (reference sequence). V lost 2 bases, J lost 3 bases, and 7 bases lay in between. The chain recombines TRBV20-1 with TRBJ2-5, with D maybe TRBD1 (5 bases). The TCR comes from a man aged 80 or over in good health. The sample consisted of blood. CDR3 nucleotides: TGCAGTGCTAGACAGGGCGAAGAGACCCAGTACTTC. Translating gives CSARQGEETQYF.